The clone carrying this T cell receptor beta chain appeared once. TCRdb's copy holds only in-frame clones and misses some; the assay was immunoSEQ multiplex PCR. The repertoire has approximately 41,000 clones, roughly 89% of them found once; the top ten carry around 5.8%. The source of the sample is a study of T cells in localized non-small cell lung cancer. The CDR3 covers 14 residues. Germline CDR1 SGHRS, CDR2 YFSETQ. V shed 3 bases and J 3 bases; nucleotides not matched to a gene: 3. The J gene is TRBJ1-1, the V gene TRBV5-1; TRBD1 matches at 9 bases. This TCR came from a male donor aged 60 or older with stage II lung adenocarcinoma. Sequenced here: peripheral blood mononuclear cells, sampled before any cancer treatment. This CDR3 reads CASSSRTGDTEAFF. The CDR3 DNA follows: TGCGCCAGCAGCTCTCGGACAGGGGACACTGAAGCTTTCTTT.